A single T cell receptor beta chain is shown here with its context. Its antigen remains undetermined. No base qualities exist here, and no much larger clone lies one base off it. This record comes from a study of CD8 T cells in Susac syndrome (dated by TCRdb to about 2019). Regarding the research as a whole: Repertoire sequencing was used to test whether CD8+ T cell activation and differentiation in Susac syndrome was antigen driven. Results the study describes overall, beyond this receptor: The TCR sequencing and HLA analysis was acknowledged to have included a relatively small number of individuals.

RNA was extracted using the RNeasy kit, and about 0.5 to 1 microgram was reverse transcribed with random hexamers. The immunoSEQ multiplex PCR assay, which covers 54 Vbeta and 13 Jbeta segments, was used to amplify TCR beta CDR3 regions. Bias from PCR amplification was corrected by using a synthetic template baseline for primer optimization and for computational correction. Under the source paper's analysis protocol: Reads were assigned to V, D and J genes according to IMGT and analyzed in immunoSEQ Analyzer, with only productive sequences retained. Clonality was computed as one minus Shannon entropy normalized by log2 of the number of productive unique sequences. For each patient and control, public and private clones were evaluated among the 100 most prevalent clones. Susac-specific clones were defined as absent from healthy and MS cohorts, over a thousand published viral clones and other ImmuneACCESS disease sequences. TCRdb reprocessed the public reads (quality trimming at Q25 with fastp, clone calling with MiXCR) and kept in-frame beta chains. Each entry merges the rows of one CDR3 protein and shows their most common DNA and genes. TCRdb assigned the V and J calls; the authors' analysis was not used. The sample contains 150,000 to 200,000 distinct CDR3 sequences, approximately 90% of them found a single time. Approximately 0.073% of the sample comes from the top ten.

Peripheral blood CD8+ and CD4+ T cells from healthy donors, Susac syndrome patients and multiple sclerosis patients were profiled by high-throughput TCR beta sequencing. Healthy donors were included as age- and sex-matched controls. CD8+ TEMRA cells were enriched by FACS, while bulk CD8+ and CD4+ T cells were purified by magnetic negative isolation. Blood was collected in EDTA tubes and processed within 24 hours, with PBMCs isolated through density gradient centrifugation. PBMCs intended for TCR sequencing were cryopreserved in liquid nitrogen and were subsequently thawed in a 37 degrees C water bath. The sorted or isolated CD4+, CD8+ and CD8+ TEMRA cells had a purity of 90% or higher. Here V drops 1 base and J drops 2 bases, and the junction holds 4 bases not matched to any gene. Sequences SGHTA (CDR1) and FQGTGA (CDR2) are obtained from the germline V gene. CDR3 length: 16 amino acids, cysteine to phenylalanine. Left in the record is the CDR3 DNA by itself, 48 bases read in frame from the first base.

Sequencing was performed on CD4+ T cells from PBMCs. The clonotype was recovered from a human donor in good health. The chain uses TRBV7-3 and TRBJ2-3; the junction holds 9 bases that match TRBD2. The base sequence is TGTGCCAGCAGCTTAAGGCTAGCGGGAACCACAGATACGCAGTATTTT. Its translation is CASSLRLAGTTDTQYF.